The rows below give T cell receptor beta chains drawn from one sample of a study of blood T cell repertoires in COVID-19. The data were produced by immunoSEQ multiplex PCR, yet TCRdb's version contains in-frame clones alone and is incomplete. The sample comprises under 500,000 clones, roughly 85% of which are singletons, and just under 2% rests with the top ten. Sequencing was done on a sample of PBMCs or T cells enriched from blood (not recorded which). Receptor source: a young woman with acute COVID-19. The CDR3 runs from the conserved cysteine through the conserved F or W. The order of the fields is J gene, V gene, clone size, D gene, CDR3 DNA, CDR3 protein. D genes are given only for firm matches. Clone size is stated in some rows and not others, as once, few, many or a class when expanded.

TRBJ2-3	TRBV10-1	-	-	TGCGCCAGCAGTGGTGGGCAGGGGAGAGATACGCAGTATTTT	CASSGGQGRDTQYF
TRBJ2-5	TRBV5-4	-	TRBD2	TGTGCCAGCAGCCCGAGCGGGACCCAAGAGACCCAGTACTTC	CASSPSGTQETQYF
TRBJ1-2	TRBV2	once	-	TGTGCCAGCCGGGTCCCCGGGGGGCTCTATGGCTACACCTTC	CASRVPGGLYGYTF
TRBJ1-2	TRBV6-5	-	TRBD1	TGTGCCAGCAGTTACGGAGACCCTGGACAGGGTTATGGCTACACCTTC	CASSYGDPGQGYGYTF
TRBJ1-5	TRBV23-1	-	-	TGCGCCAGCAGTCTAGTCACCAGGGCAGCGAAACAAAATCAGCCCCAGCATTTT	CASSLVTRAAKQNQPQHF
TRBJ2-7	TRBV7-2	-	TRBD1	TGTGCCAGCAGCTCAACCGGGACAGGGCCCTACGAGCAGTACTTC	CASSSTGTGPYEQYF
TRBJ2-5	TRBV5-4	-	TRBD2	TGTGCCAGCAGCCCTGCTCTAGCGGGGGGGCCAGAGACCCAGTACTTC	CASSPALAGGPETQYF
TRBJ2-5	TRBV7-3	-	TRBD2	TGTGCCAGCAGCTTAGGGGGGACTAGCGGGACCCAGTACTTC	CASSLGGTSGTQYF
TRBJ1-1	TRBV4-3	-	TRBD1	TGCGCCAGCAGCCAAGAGCCGGACAGGAAGGAAAGATTT	CASSQEPDRKERF
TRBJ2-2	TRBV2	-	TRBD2	TGTGCCAGCAGTGCTAGCGGGACTGGCACCGGGGAGCTGTTTTTT	CASSASGTGTGELFF
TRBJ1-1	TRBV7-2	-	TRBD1	TGTGCCAGCAGACTGGGACAGGGATACACTGAAGCTTTCTTT	CASRLGQGYTEAFF
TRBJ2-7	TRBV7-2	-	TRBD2	TGTGCCAGCAGCACTAGCGGGAGAGTCAACTACTACGAGCAGTACTTC	CASSTSGRVNYYEQYF
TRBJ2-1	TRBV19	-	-	TGTGCCAGTAGTATCTCCCCGGGGGTCACCCTCTACAATGAGCAGTTCTTC	CASSISPGVTLYNEQFF
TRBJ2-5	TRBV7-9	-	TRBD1	TGTGCCAGCAGCTTCGCCGGGACAGGGAATGAAGAGACCCAGTACTTC	CASSFAGTGNEETQYF
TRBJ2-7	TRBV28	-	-	TGTGCCACCCACTTCGACGGGGCCTACGAGCAGTACTTC	CATHFDGAYEQYF
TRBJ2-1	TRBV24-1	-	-	TGTGCCACCAGTGATTCAGGGGCGATCTCCTACAATGAGCAGTTCTTC	CATSDSGAISYNEQFF
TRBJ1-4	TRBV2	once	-	TGTGCCAGCACCGAAACAACACCTAATGAAAAACTGTTTTTT	CASTETTPNEKLFF
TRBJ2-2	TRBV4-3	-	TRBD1	TGCGCCAGCAGCCATGCCGACAGGGCCACCGGGGAGCTGTTTTTT	CASSHADRATGELFF
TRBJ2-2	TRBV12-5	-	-	TGTGCTAGTACCCATGGGCCTATCACCGGGGAGCTGTTTTTT	CASTHGPITGELFF
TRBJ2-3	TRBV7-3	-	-	TGTGCCAGCAGCTTAGGGGGGAGTCGCACAGATACGCAGTATTTT	CASSLGGSRTDTQYF
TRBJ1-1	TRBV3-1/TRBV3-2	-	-	TGTGCCAGCAGCCATGGACAGATGAACACTGAAGCTTTCTTT	CASSHGQMNTEAFF
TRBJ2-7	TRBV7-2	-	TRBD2	TGTGCCAGCAGCTTATTCGGGGGGGCCTACGAGCAGTACTTC	CASSLFGGAYEQYF
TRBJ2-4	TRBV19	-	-	TGTGCCAGTAGTATAGGCGGCAGCGTAGCCAAAAACATTCAGTACTTC	CASSIGGSVAKNIQYF
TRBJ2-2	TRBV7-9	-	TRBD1	TGTGCCAGCAGCTTTAGGACAGGGGCCATAAGAGACACCGGGGAGCTGTTTTTT	CASSFRTGAIRDTGELFF
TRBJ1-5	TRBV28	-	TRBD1	TGTGCCAGCAGACTCCCACAGGGGCCGGGGCAGCCCCAGCATTTT	CASRLPQGPGQPQHF
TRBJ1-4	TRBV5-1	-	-	TGCGCCAGCAGCTTACTGAGCCCCGGGGAAAAACTGTTTTTT	CASSLLSPGEKLFF
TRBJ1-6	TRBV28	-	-	TGTGCCAGCAGGCTCGGGATTAATTCACCCCTCCACTTT	CASRLGINSPLHF
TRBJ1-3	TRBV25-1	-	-	TGTGCCAGCAGAGCCCGAAACACCATATATTTT	CASRARNTIYF
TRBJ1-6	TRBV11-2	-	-	TGTGCCAGCACCCCCTCGCGGGCTCTCAATTCACCCCTCCACTTT	CASTPSRALNSPLHF
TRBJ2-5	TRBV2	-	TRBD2	TGTGCCAGCAGTGCAGGACTAGCGGGTCGGAAGACCCAGTACTTC	CASSAGLAGRKTQYF
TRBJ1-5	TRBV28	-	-	TGTGCCAGCAGTTCCGCGGGGGGCGGATTAGGTGGCAATCAGCCCCAGCATTTT	CASSSAGGGLGGNQPQHF
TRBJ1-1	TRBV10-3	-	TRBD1	TGTGCCATCAGTGAAACAGGGGGAGGCTTGAACACTGAAGCTTTCTTT	CAISETGGGLNTEAFF
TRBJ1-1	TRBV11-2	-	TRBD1	TGTGCCAGCAGCGGGACAGGGCTAATGAACACTGAAGCTTTCTTT	CASSGTGLMNTEAFF
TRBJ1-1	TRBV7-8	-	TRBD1	TGTGCCAGCAGCCGACGGGACAGGGGGAACACTGAAGCTTTCTTT	CASSRRDRGNTEAFF
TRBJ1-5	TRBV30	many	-	TGTGCCTGGAGTAGCCAGGGGAATCAGCCCCAGCATTTT	CAWSSQGNQPQHF